The clone carrying this TCR beta chain occurred many times. As yet, its antigen is unknown. This record belongs to a study of T cells in Graves' hyperthyroidism and ophthalmopathy. Whole-study findings and limits: In blood, most of the thyroid clonotypes expanded above 0.001 were also present.

Germline-derived CDR1 and CDR2 are DFQATT and SNEGSKA (reference sequence). The CDR3 runs to 15 residues. V lost 4 bases, J lost 3 bases, and 7 bases stayed unmatched. Clinical symptoms, serum thyroxine, TRAb, thyroid ultrasound and orbital computed tomography informed diagnoses. The CDR3 regions of TCR beta were amplified from RNA transcripts. In the first-round RT-PCR of the TCR CDR3, the HTBI primer set was used. In TCRdb, the multiplex PCR reads were re-called with MiXCR into one record per CDR3 protein. The sample consists of under 450,000 distinct CDR3 sequences, 15% to 18% of them appearing once.

Sequenced sample: blood. This sequence joins TRBV20-1 and TRBJ1-5; 9 bases line up with TRBD1. The receptor was isolated from a woman aged 18-29 years with Graves' hyperthyroidism. For the CDR3, the DNA is TGCAGTGCTATGCAATGGACAGGGGTCAATCAGCCCCAGCATTTT. This translates into CSAMQWTGVNQPQHF.